Following are 18 T cell receptor beta chains from one sample sequenced in a study of Ad26.COV2.S vaccination and SARS-CoV-2 variants. This sample's treatment: roughly 20 received Ad26.COV2.S at low or high dose, single or two shots; roughly five received placebo; per-sample allocation not given. Day 63 following the first vaccine or placebo injection was when the samples were taken. Method: immunoSEQ multiplex PCR; TCRdb's copy keeps in-frame clones and lacks some. The data contain some 500,000 clones, roughly 89% of them seen just once; the ten biggest clones take up over 2.5%. The input for sequencing was peripheral blood, taken in a trial of Ad26.COV2.S vaccine versus placebo. The receptors derive from a person aged 18-60 years who received the Ad26.COV2.S COVID-19 vaccine or a placebo.

The chain joins TRBV6-2 or TRBV6-3 to TRBJ2-7; 11 bases match TRBD1. The V gene's germline CDR1 is MNHEY and CDR2 SVGEGT. The CDR3 consists of 16 residues. The J segment lost 3 bases and the V segment lost 0 bases, leaving 4 bases of the junction unmatched. The CDR3 nucleotides read TGTGCCAGCAGTTACTCGAGGGACAGGGGGGGCTACGAGCAGTACGTC. Its translation: CASSYSRDRGGYEQYV.

J is TRBJ2-5 and V is TRBV18, with 8 bases aligning to TRBD2. The length of the CDR3 is 16 residues. Unmatched junction bases numbered 5, after V lost 2 bases and J lost 0 bases. In germline, CDR1 is KGHSH, CDR2 LQKENI. This chain's CDR3 is CASSPEQAGDQETQYF. CDR3 sequence (DNA): TGTGCCAGCTCACCAGAGCAAGCGGGGGACCAAGAGACCCAGTACTTC.

V is TRBV5-1 and J is TRBJ1-1; D is perhaps TRBD1 (5 bases). CDR1 and CDR2 (germline): SGHRS, YFSETQ. Between the trimmed V and J ends, which lost 4 bases and 1 base, there was a span of 8 bases. CDR3 length: 13 residues. The CDR3 reads CASSNGGNTEAFF. CDR3 DNA sequence: TGCGCCAGCAGCAACGGGGGGAACACTGAAGCTTTCTTT.

The rearrangement joins TRBV25-1 to TRBJ2-7, with 8 positions matching TRBD1. The CDR3 consists of 14 residues. Trimming cost V 5 bases and J 2 bases; bases outside gene matches: 5. CDR1 is MGHDK and CDR2 is SYGVNS in the germline V gene. The CDR3 reads CASSTWTGTYEQYF. CDR3 nucleotides: TGTGCCAGCAGTACCTGGACAGGGACCTACGAGCAGTACTTC.

The chain recombines TRBV5-1 with TRBJ2-2; 9 nucleotides match TRBD2. Looked up from germline, CDR1 is SGHRS and CDR2 is YFSETQ. The V gene end was trimmed by 3 bases and the J gene end by 1 base; junction bases not matched to a gene: 4. The CDR3 sequence is 16 residues long. CDR3 bases: TGCGCCAGCAGCTGGAGACTAGCGGAGAACACCGGGGAGCTGTTTTTT. Encoded protein: CASSWRLAENTGELFF.

The chain recombines TRBV5-8 with TRBJ2-7; D tentatively reads TRBD1 or TRBD2 (6 bases each). The CDR3 totals 13 residues. The V and J ends lost 4 bases and 7 bases respectively, with 15 bases between them. Germline V CDR1 and CDR2: SGHTS, YDEGEE. The CDR3 is CASSGTRRGEQYV. The CDR3 nucleotides read TGTGCCAGCAGCGGAACCCGGAGGGGGGAGCAGTACGTC.

This chain connects TRBV19 to TRBJ1-1, with 7 bases matching TRBD1. The CDR3 length is 14 residues. The J segment lost 2 bases and the V segment lost 6 bases, leaving 6 bases of the junction unmatched. The germline CDR1 and CDR2 sequences are LNHDA and SQIVND (reference sequence). The CDR3 DNA is TGTGCCAGTAGCATCAGGGGGGGAAACACTGAAGCTTTCTTT. This encodes CASSIRGGNTEAFF.

V is TRBV5-8 and J is TRBJ1-2, with TRBD1 matching 9 bases. CDR1 is SGHTS and CDR2 is YDEGEE in the germline V gene. CDR3 size: 15 residues. Trimming removed 4 bases from V and 4 bases from J; junction bases left unmatched: 8. DNA of the CDR3: TGTGCCAGCAGCCCTGGGACAGGGCCAGGCTATGGCTACACCTTC. Its translation is CASSPGTGPGYGYTF.

CDR3 bases: TGCGCCAGCAGCATAAGGACTAGCGCTAGCACAGATACGCAGTATTTT. Translating it yields CASSIRTSASTDTQYF. J is TRBJ2-3 and V is TRBV5-1; TRBD2 agrees at 9 bases. CDR1 and CDR2 (germline): SGHRS, YFSETQ. The length of the CDR3 is 16 residues. V was pared by 4 bases and J by 0 bases, with 6 bases of the junction left unmatched.

The chain combines TRBV6-1 with TRBJ1-2; D ambiguous. The V end lost 3 bases, the J end lost 4 bases, and 6 bases lay between the germline ends. This CDR3 has 12 amino acids. CDR1 and CDR2 from the germline V gene are MNHNS and SASEGT. The DNA for the CDR3 is TGTGCCAGCAGTGATTTTGGCTATGGCTACACCTTC. It encodes CASSDFGYGYTF.

This rearrangement joins TRBV13 to TRBJ1-1, with D hard to call. The CDR3 consists of 14 residues. Germline V CDR1 and CDR2: PRHDT, FYEKMQ (reference sequence). V lost 1 base and J lost 5, with 11 bases in between. The CDR3 protein is CASSLEEGWTEAFF. CDR3 in DNA: TGTGCCAGCAGCTTAGAGGAGGGTTGGACTGAAGCTTTCTTT.

Here the CDR3 DNA reads TGCGCCAGCAGCCAGCCTCGACAGGGAACGAATTCACCCCTCCACTTT. Protein product: CASSQPRQGTNSPLHF. This sequence joins TRBV4-1 and TRBJ1-6, with 7 bases lining up with TRBD1. Germline CDR1 is MGHRA and CDR2 is YSYEKL. The length of the CDR3 is 16 residues. V lost 3 bases, J lost 7 bases, and 9 bases stayed unmatched.

The chain recombines TRBV14 with TRBJ1-2; no clear D gene. The CDR3 has 13 residues. Trimming took 0 bases from V and 4 from J, leaving 6 bases between them. Germline loops: CDR1 SGHDN, CDR2 FVKESK. The DNA of the CDR3 is TGTGCCAGCAGCCAAGATCTTGGCTATGGCTACACCTTC. The encoded protein is CASSQDLGYGYTF.

CDR3 residues: CASSTGGAGRRGEAFF. The CDR3 DNA reads TGTGCCAGTAGTACGGGTGGGGCAGGGCGCCGAGGTGAGGCTTTCTTT. V gene TRBV19 combines with J gene TRBJ1-1; tentatively, D is TRBD1 (5 bases). Looked up from germline, CDR1 is LNHDA and CDR2 is SQIVND (reference sequence). This CDR3 comprises 16 residues. V gave up 4 bases and J gave up 11 bases, with 26 bases separating them.

The chain carries TRBV29-1 and TRBJ1-1, with D unclear. Between the trimmed V and J ends, which lost 2 bases and 0 bases, there was a span of 7 bases. Germline V gene data show CDR1 as SQVTM and CDR2 as ANQGSEA. CDR3 length: 13 amino acids. CDR3 DNA: TGCAGCGTTGAACTCACCATGAACACTGAAGCTTTCTTT. Its protein product is CSVELTMNTEAFF.

This chain uses TRBV5-1 with TRBJ2-2, with TRBD1 matching over 11 bases. The CDR3 covers 16 residues. V trimming: 5 bases; J trimming: 4 bases; junction bases outside the gene matches: 7. Germline loops: CDR1 SGHRS, CDR2 YFSETQ. The CDR3 spells CASRQSGTGGTGELFF. The CDR3 DNA reads TGCGCCAGCAGACAGTCCGGGACAGGGGGCACCGGGGAGCTGTTTTTT.

As DNA, the CDR3 is TGTGCCAGCAGCCGGCGTGGACAGGGAGGGCAGCCCCAGCATTTT. It encodes CASSRRGQGGQPQHF. The chain employs TRBV7-2 and TRBJ1-5; 8 nucleotides match TRBD1. Germline loops: CDR1 SGHTA, CDR2 FQGNSA. The CDR3 loop spans 15 amino acids. V dropped 5 bases and J dropped 7; count of bases not matched to a gene: 10.

The count of this clone is one. This rearrangement joins TRBV5-1 to TRBJ2-3; 8 nucleotides align to TRBD2. CDR1 and CDR2 (germline): SGHRS, YFSETQ. The junction had 6 bases not matched to a gene; V was cut back by 4 bases and J by 5 bases. The CDR3 runs 14 residues. In DNA, the CDR3 is TGCGCCAGCAGCCCCGGACTAGCTGGAGATACGCAGTATTTT. Its translation is CASSPGLAGDTQYF.